The sequence of this T cell receptor (beta chain) was determined in a study of T cells in Graves' hyperthyroidism and ophthalmopathy. The CDR3 has 13 amino acids. Germline lookup yields CDR1 KGHDR and CDR2 SFDVKD. With 5 bases removed from V and 3 bases from J, the gap between germline ends came to 9 bases. Broader study findings: Most thyroid clonotypes with frequency above 0.001 were detected in blood.

Authors of the study amplified TCR beta CDR3 regions from RNA transcripts. The study used the HTBI primer set for a first-round RT-PCR of the TCR CDR3. From the multiplex PCR reads, TCRdb called clonotypes with MiXCR, one entry per CDR3 protein. The data hold under 550,000 distinct CDR3 sequences, with 15% to 20% observed a single time. In this sample, this clonotype turned up a few times. Its antigen is still unknown. Enrolled ophthalmopathy patients presented with a Clinical Activity Score of at least 3, a NOSPECS grade of at least 4, and disease duration under 3 months. Thyroid ultrasound and orbital computed tomography, with clinical symptoms and serum thyroxine and TRAb, informed diagnoses.

The sequenced sample consisted of blood. The chain uses TRBV24-1 and TRBJ1-2; the D is unclear. This TCR was recovered from a man aged 35 to 55 with Graves' ophthalmopathy. The DNA for the CDR3 is TGTGCCACCAGTGCCGGGCGATACTATGGCTACACCTTC. Amino acid sequence: CATSAGRYYGYTF.